This T cell receptor (beta chain) was captured by sequencing in a study of CD8 T cells in Susac syndrome. Random-hexamer reverse transcription was applied to about 0.45 to 1 ug RNA. By means of immunoSEQ multiplex PCR, TCR beta CDR3 spanning 54 Vbeta and 13 Jbeta underwent amplification. TCRdb recomputed calls from the immunoSEQ multiplex PCR reads with MiXCR, one row per CDR3 protein. This repertoire shows about 250,000 distinct CDR3 sequences, around 93% found once; its top ten account for 0.065% to 0.08%. Trimming pared 1 base from V and 5 bases from J, leaving 14 bases between. The CDR3 has 14 residues. Germline loops: CDR1 DFQATT, CDR2 SNEGSKA (reference sequence). This clonotype was picked up one time. The antigen is not known. Study-wide results and caveats: The study conceded that relatively few individuals underwent its TCR sequencing and HLA analysis.

The T cells that were sequenced for TCR beta were CD8+ and CD4+ cells from blood. Purification of the CD8+ and CD4+ T cells relied on negative isolation, and TEMRA cells underwent FACS enrichment. Sequencing used CD4+ T cells from PBMCs. The genes are TRBV20-1 and TRBJ1-1; a weak D match, TRBD1 (6 bases). The sequence came from a human donor with multiple sclerosis. The CDR3 reads CSARGTGWETEAFF. CDR3 sequence (DNA): TGCAGTGCTAGAGGTACAGGGTGGGAGACTGAAGCTTTCTTT.